The entry below gives a single T cell receptor beta chain sequence along with its context. Antigen unknown. Method: immunoSEQ multiplex PCR; TCRdb's copy keeps in-frame clones and lacks some. The profile shows more than 85,000 clones, around nine tenths of them singletons. This entry is derived from a study of T cell responses to AZD1222 COVID-19 vaccine. Findings and limits, study-wide: Of spike-specific TCRs, nearly half reportedly target regions left unmutated in variants. Vaccine-associated CD4 TCRs spanned spike, dominant at 160-218 and 743-854. There were mostly white British donors and more females than males, and clonal diversity was possibly underestimated. The breadth and depth of Spike-specific TCRs increased once two AZD1222 doses had been given.

Germline V gene lookup returns CDR1 KGHSH and CDR2 LQKENI. This CDR3 spans 13 amino acids. Trimming removed 6 bases at V and 6 bases at J, with 11 bases between. The sequencing used peripheral blood, collected on day 0 of AZD1222 vaccination. V is TRBV18 and J is TRBJ2-2, with unresolved D. The receptor was derived from an adult in good health. The CDR3 sequence: CASSPGNPGELFF. The CDR3 nucleotides are TGTGCCAGCTCCCCAGGAAATCCCGGGGAGCTGTTTTTT.